This T cell receptor (beta chain) stems from a study of blood T cell repertoires in COVID-19. Study summary: Acute and convalescent COVID-19 samples came from the United States, Italy and Spain.

Authors' data handling: Reference gene primer amplification gave estimated nucleated cell counts. Repertoires were generated with immunoSEQ multiplex PCR, while TCRdb's copy carries only in-frame clones and drops some. V and J calls plus clone size are reproduced from that table; the DNA served to infer D and trimming. The table shows just over 150,000 clones, with 85% occurring only once. Germline V gene lookup returns CDR1 SEHNR and CDR2 FQNEAQ (reference sequence). This CDR3 is built from 13 residues. After removal of 4 bases from V and 8 bases from J, the junction contained 6 bases not matched to a gene.

V gene TRBV7-9 combines with J gene TRBJ1-2; 8 bases are a match to TRBD1. Sequencing was carried out using peripheral blood. The clonotype originates from a human donor with acute or convalescent COVID-19. The donor label of this sample is uncertain. In DNA, the CDR3 is TGTGCCAGCAGCTACGGACAGGGTTACGGCTACACCTTC. It translates to CASSYGQGYGYTF.